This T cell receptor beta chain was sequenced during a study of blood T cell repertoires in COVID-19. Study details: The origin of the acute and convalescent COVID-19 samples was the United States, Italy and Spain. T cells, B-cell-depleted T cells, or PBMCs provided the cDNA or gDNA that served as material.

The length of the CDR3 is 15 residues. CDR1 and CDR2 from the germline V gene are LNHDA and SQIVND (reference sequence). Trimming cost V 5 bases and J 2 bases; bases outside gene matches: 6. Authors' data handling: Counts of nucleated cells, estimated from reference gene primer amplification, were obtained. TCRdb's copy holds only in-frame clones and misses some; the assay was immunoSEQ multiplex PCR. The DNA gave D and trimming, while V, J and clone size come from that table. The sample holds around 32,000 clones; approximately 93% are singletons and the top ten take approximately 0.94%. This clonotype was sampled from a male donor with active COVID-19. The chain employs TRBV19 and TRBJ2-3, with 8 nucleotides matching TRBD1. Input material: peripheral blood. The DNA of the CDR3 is TGTGCCAGTAGTCCTCGACAGGGGAACACAGATACGCAGTATTTT. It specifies CASSPRQGNTDTQYF.